One T cell receptor beta chain is described in this entry. Its binding antigen is unknown. Base qualities are not recorded, but no much larger clone differs from it by a single base. Reading the germline V gene (reference sequence) gives CDR1 LNHDA and CDR2 SQIVND. Cut back by 3 bases and 5 bases, the V and J ends lie 8 bases apart. Inclusive of the bounding cysteine and phenylalanine, the CDR3 is 13 residues long. Kept here is only the CDR3 DNA, which spans 39 bases and is read in frame from base 1. These data are taken from a study of pediatric ulcerative colitis (dated 2019 in TCRdb). Some background on the complete study: Of the ulcerative colitis patients, about 7 had pancolitis and two had left-sided colitis, and histology in every patient was consistent with ulcerative colitis. From under ten newly diagnosed, treatment-naive pediatric ulcerative colitis patients and a few non-IBD control children, paired blood and rectal samples were collected. By Pediatric Ulcerative Colitis Activity Index, two patients had mild disease, several had moderate disease and three had acute severe colitis.

Using the immunoSEQ TRB Survey service, rearranged CDR3 beta regions were amplified from genomic DNA with multiplex V and J primers. To keep depth equal across samples, survey-level sequencing depth of up to 500,000 reads per sample was applied. Libraries were purified and pooled, and sequencing was performed on Illumina technology. Concerning the study's data processing: Productive clonality, sample overlap, pairwise scatters, CDR3 beta length, V/D/J gene usage and productiveness were assessed with immunoSEQ online tools. Calculated diversity was defined as the number of unique rearrangements divided by total templates, multiplied by 100, and Shannon and Simpson indices were computed as well. For principal component analysis, Z-score normalized data were analyzed with the R prcomp function and the ggbiplot package. Morisita's index was used to quantify blood-rectal clonal overlap within each subject. Held by TCRdb, this immuneACCESS table contains in-frame sequences only and omits some clones. Under half of the omission traces to an unresolved V gene where checked; the cause of the rest is unknown. D and trimming were read from the DNA, whereas the V and J calls and clone size are those reported in that table. In this sample the table shows about 64,000 clones, 80% to 90% of which occur a single time. The top ten clones comprise approximately 3.5% of the sample.

On the study overall, not on this receptor specifically: Two rectal CDR3 clonotypes were found in every ulcerative colitis patient but in no control. Because repertoires were derived from total lymphocyte DNA, patterns in rare subsets such as regulatory T cells may not have been reflected. For technical reasons, the blood samples of a couple of patients yielded substantially fewer templates, so those samples were excluded from the blood-rectal overlap analysis. Clonal overlap between a subject's own blood and rectum was significantly greater in ulcerative colitis patients than in controls, which suggests more T cell trafficking to inflamed tissue. The healthy control group was small, with only four individuals. Features of the rectal repertoire distinguished controls, mild-moderate colitis patients and acute severe colitis patients, and in acute severe colitis rectal diversity was lower because of clonal expansions.

No immunosuppressive medication had been given to the ulcerative colitis patients before the diagnostic colonoscopy. A blood sample was drawn at the time of the colonoscopy. The Wizard kit (Promega) was used to extract genomic DNA from both blood and intestinal samples. Sequencing used blood. The receptor was derived from a boy under 18 with severe ulcerative colitis. The chain links TRBV19 with TRBJ2-1; the D segment could be TRBD2, given 5 matching bases. The base sequence is TGTGCCAGTAGTATCGGACTGGACAATGAGCAGTTCTTC. This encodes CASSIGLDNEQFF.